The present T cell receptor (beta chain) was sequenced within a study of shared clonotypes between healthy human individuals (TCRdb year 2020). As for the study more broadly: The cohort included three men and a couple of women between 18 and 49 years of age. To increase sequencing depth and limit assay-specific biases, TCR repertoire library preparation and sequencing were carried out by different laboratories using diverse techniques. The study deeply sequenced blood TCR repertoires of five healthy adults to estimate repertoire size and the extent of clonotype sharing between individuals. Per donor, leukapheresis produced somewhere between about 0.8 and 9 billion PBMCs. For each donor, CD4 naive and CD4 memory were each given three plates, CD8 naive was given two plates, and CD8 memory was given one plate.

Notes on this clone: It has no known antigen specificity. No much larger clone is present one base from it, and per-base qualities are unavailable.

Study-level results and caveats: Only blood was sampled, and tissue TCR repertoires likely differ from those in blood. Pairwise subsampling led to the expectation that sequencing depth would affect the degree of clonotype sharing among donors. Across several donors, around 5% of naive CD4, approximately 3.6% of naive CD8, 2.3% of memory CD4, and about 0.44% of memory CD8 clonotypes were shared. Compared with non-shared clonotypes, clonotypes shared by all four sorted-subset donors had higher generation probabilities. Larger estimated clonotype richness was generally found for naive subsets than for memory subsets. Because the study included only a small number of donors, the genetic and exposure-history diversity represented was limited. Even with the large sequencing depth, rarefaction of the sorted-subset datasets indicated that sequencing was incomplete.

Trimming accounts for 5 bases at V and 5 bases at J, while the number of junction bases matched to no gene is 9. From the cysteine through the phenylalanine, the CDR3 covers 16 amino acids. CDR3 DNA is the only sequence kept; it has 48 bases, read in frame from the first base. The CDR1 and CDR2 encoded by the germline V gene are SGHTA and FQGTGA. Donors were healthy HIV-negative adults with no recently reported acute infections or vaccinations. All donors were Caucasian adults living in Nashville, Tennessee, USA. CD4+ T cells were enriched by magnetic negative selection; naive cells were then positively selected on CD45RA, and the negative fraction formed the memory subset. After blood collection by leukapheresis, PBMCs were isolated using Ficoll-Histopaque density gradient centrifugation and then cryopreserved in the vapor phase of liquid nitrogen. Analytical flow cytometry was used to check the purity and quantity of every magnetically sorted T cell population. Genomic DNA was isolated from every sorted fraction and measured by UV absorbance on a Nanodrop 2000c.

TCR CDR3 regions were amplified from genomic DNA by multiplex PCR using the deep immunoSEQ assay. Genomic DNA extracted from each cell subset was distributed evenly over all wells of several immunoSEQ 96-well plates, and each plate served as one replicate. For sorted subsets, about 200 ng genomic DNA, equal to 30,000 or so T cell genomes, was loaded into each replicate PCR. Purified libraries were quantified with a Qubit 3.0 fluorometer, sized on a Bioanalyzer 2100, and re-quantified with the KAPA Library Quantification kit. Every immunoSEQ 96-well plate was sequenced on a separate single-read 150-cycle Illumina NextSeq 550 flow cell. Regarding the original processing steps: The immunoSEQ output contained only junctional sequences without quality scores, so filtering could not match that applied to full-length reads. To assign V/J genes and CDR3, sequences were annotated against IMGT germline references using PyIR, a Python wrapper for IgBLAST v1.9. Any read was removed if the V/J assignment was weak (E-value above 1e-6), the CDR3 was missing, or the read contained stop codons, out-of-frame junctions, or ambiguous translated residues. V3J clonotypes were defined as sequences sharing an identical inferred V gene, J gene, and CDR3 amino acid sequence. To compute the percentage overlap between repertoires, the number of shared unique clonotypes was divided by the size of the smaller repertoire. Richness of each repertoire was evaluated using RTK rarefaction, the Chao1 estimator, and Recon v2.1 estimates of unobserved clonotypes. OLGA was used to compute generation probabilities for all TCRbeta clonotypes that the gDNA method yielded from a handful of donors. TCRdb mirrors the immuneACCESS table, restricted to in-frame sequences. Some clones are absent from its copies; in checked studies, under half trace to an unresolved V gene, and the reason for the others is unknown. V, J and clone size derive from that table, while D and trimming were established from the DNA sequence. The sample table shows over 2 million clones, and approximately 90% are seen once. The top ten constitute approximately 0.41% of the sample.

The specimen sequenced was naive CD4+ T cells from PBMCs. In light of the paper, this sample's cell subset or site label describes: CD45RA+ positively selected. The V gene is TRBV7-3 and the J gene is TRBJ2-5; TRBD1 lines up with 12 middle nucleotides. This sequence originates from a man between 18 and 29 years old in good health. Some clones in this sample may be carry-over from other donors' samples. The DNA sequence is TGTGCCAGCAGCAGGTCGGGACAGGGGGCCGGGGAGACCCAGTACTTC. Translated, this is CASSRSGQGAGETQYF. The CDR3 plus the reference TRBV7-3 and TRBJ2-5 genes for the other parts give the full variable domain: GAGVSQTPSNKVTEKGKYVELRCDPISGHTALYWYRQSLGQGPEFLIYFQGTGAADDSGLPNDRFFAVRPEGSVSTLKIQRTERGDSAVYLCASSRSGQGAGETQYFGPGTRLLVL.